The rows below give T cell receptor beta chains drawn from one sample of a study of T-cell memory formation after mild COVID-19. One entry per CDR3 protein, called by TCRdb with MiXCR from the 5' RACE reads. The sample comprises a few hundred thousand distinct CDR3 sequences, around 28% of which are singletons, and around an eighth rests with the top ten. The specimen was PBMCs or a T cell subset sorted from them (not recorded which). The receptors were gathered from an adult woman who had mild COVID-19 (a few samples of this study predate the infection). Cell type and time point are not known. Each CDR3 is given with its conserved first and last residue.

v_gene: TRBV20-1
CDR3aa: CSAIVAGGQEDTQYF

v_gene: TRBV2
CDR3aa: CASSEEAGAIYGYTF

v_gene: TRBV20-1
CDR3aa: CSASRTGGPYEQYF

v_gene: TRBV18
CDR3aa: CASSPPQFYEQYF

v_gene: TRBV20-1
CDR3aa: CSARAGTSSTDTQYF

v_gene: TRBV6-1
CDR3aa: CAMHEGGNPNEQFF

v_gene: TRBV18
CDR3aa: CASSRGGGEQYF

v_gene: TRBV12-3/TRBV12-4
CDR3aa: CASSFEGGPTEAFF

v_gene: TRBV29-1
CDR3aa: CSVDGGAGELFF

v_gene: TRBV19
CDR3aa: CASRLGQTEAFF

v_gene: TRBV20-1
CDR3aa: CSARRSTGELFF

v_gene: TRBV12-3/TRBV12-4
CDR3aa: CASTRDRDEAFF

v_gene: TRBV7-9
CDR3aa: CASSSGLAESTDTQYF

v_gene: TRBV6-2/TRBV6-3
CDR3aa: CASSYVTSGRRNEQFF

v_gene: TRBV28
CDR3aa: CASSPTADTEAFF

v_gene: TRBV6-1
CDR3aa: CASRILLSLQETQYF

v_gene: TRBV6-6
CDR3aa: CASSPNLSSTDTQYF

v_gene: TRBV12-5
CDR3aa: CASGLGLVVFPDTQYF

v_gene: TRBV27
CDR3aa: CASSLWGTGYNEQFF

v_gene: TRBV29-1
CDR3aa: CSALKGLQPGRETQYF

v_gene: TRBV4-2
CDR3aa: CASSQDPLVVELDF

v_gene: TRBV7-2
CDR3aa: CASSSTGLTSYNEQFF

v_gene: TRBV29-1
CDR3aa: CSVERQGENTEAFF

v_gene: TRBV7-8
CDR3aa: CASSLLAVAETQYF

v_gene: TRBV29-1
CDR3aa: CSVDRRQGPYNEQFF

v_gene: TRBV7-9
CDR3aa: CASSLVGSGTYNEQFF

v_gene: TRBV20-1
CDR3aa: CSARVWGNTEAFF

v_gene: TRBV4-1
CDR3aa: CASSYRGLQETQYF

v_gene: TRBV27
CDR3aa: CASSLYATGGTDTQYF

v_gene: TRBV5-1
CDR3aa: CASSLAAGTYNEQFF

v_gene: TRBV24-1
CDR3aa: CATSDHDRGLGETQYF

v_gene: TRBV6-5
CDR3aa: CASKNTQRPNTEAFF

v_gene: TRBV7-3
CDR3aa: CASSLGQGNIQYF

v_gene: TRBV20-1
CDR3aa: CSARDFRDLANTQYF

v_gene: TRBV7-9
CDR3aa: CASSLLSGGIQETQYF

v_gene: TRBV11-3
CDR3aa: CASSLDLRLAVTDTQYF

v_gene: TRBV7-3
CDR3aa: CASSAGTTGTDTQYF

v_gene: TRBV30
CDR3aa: CAWSKPREGVEKLFF

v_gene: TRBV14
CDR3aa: CASSQRGQGTGELFF

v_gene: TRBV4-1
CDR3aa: CASSQRTGGIGELFF

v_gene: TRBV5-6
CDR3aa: CASSLAGGQEAFF

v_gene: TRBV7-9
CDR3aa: CASSYNPGGYTF

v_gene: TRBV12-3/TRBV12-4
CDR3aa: CASSLGTEIQETQYF

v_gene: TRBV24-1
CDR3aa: CATSDAGTSEQETQYF